The T cell receptor (beta chain) under discussion was sequenced for a study of technical replicates of blood from a few donors. The assay was immunoSEQ multiplex PCR, and TCRdb's table has in-frame clones only and misses some. The sample has just over 80,000 clones, around 94% seen once. The CDR3 has 12 residues. The V segment lost 7 bases and the J segment 10 bases; nucleotides outside the gene matches: 4. Germline CDR1 reads MNHEY; CDR2 reads SMNVEV (reference sequence). Sequenced input: T cells isolated from PBMCs. The sequence came from a human donor in good health. The chain carries TRBV27 and TRBJ1-2; TRBD1 agrees at 12 bases. The CDR3 nucleotides read TGTGCCAGCATAGGGACAGGGGGCTCCTACACCTTC. Translation gives CASIGTGGSYTF.